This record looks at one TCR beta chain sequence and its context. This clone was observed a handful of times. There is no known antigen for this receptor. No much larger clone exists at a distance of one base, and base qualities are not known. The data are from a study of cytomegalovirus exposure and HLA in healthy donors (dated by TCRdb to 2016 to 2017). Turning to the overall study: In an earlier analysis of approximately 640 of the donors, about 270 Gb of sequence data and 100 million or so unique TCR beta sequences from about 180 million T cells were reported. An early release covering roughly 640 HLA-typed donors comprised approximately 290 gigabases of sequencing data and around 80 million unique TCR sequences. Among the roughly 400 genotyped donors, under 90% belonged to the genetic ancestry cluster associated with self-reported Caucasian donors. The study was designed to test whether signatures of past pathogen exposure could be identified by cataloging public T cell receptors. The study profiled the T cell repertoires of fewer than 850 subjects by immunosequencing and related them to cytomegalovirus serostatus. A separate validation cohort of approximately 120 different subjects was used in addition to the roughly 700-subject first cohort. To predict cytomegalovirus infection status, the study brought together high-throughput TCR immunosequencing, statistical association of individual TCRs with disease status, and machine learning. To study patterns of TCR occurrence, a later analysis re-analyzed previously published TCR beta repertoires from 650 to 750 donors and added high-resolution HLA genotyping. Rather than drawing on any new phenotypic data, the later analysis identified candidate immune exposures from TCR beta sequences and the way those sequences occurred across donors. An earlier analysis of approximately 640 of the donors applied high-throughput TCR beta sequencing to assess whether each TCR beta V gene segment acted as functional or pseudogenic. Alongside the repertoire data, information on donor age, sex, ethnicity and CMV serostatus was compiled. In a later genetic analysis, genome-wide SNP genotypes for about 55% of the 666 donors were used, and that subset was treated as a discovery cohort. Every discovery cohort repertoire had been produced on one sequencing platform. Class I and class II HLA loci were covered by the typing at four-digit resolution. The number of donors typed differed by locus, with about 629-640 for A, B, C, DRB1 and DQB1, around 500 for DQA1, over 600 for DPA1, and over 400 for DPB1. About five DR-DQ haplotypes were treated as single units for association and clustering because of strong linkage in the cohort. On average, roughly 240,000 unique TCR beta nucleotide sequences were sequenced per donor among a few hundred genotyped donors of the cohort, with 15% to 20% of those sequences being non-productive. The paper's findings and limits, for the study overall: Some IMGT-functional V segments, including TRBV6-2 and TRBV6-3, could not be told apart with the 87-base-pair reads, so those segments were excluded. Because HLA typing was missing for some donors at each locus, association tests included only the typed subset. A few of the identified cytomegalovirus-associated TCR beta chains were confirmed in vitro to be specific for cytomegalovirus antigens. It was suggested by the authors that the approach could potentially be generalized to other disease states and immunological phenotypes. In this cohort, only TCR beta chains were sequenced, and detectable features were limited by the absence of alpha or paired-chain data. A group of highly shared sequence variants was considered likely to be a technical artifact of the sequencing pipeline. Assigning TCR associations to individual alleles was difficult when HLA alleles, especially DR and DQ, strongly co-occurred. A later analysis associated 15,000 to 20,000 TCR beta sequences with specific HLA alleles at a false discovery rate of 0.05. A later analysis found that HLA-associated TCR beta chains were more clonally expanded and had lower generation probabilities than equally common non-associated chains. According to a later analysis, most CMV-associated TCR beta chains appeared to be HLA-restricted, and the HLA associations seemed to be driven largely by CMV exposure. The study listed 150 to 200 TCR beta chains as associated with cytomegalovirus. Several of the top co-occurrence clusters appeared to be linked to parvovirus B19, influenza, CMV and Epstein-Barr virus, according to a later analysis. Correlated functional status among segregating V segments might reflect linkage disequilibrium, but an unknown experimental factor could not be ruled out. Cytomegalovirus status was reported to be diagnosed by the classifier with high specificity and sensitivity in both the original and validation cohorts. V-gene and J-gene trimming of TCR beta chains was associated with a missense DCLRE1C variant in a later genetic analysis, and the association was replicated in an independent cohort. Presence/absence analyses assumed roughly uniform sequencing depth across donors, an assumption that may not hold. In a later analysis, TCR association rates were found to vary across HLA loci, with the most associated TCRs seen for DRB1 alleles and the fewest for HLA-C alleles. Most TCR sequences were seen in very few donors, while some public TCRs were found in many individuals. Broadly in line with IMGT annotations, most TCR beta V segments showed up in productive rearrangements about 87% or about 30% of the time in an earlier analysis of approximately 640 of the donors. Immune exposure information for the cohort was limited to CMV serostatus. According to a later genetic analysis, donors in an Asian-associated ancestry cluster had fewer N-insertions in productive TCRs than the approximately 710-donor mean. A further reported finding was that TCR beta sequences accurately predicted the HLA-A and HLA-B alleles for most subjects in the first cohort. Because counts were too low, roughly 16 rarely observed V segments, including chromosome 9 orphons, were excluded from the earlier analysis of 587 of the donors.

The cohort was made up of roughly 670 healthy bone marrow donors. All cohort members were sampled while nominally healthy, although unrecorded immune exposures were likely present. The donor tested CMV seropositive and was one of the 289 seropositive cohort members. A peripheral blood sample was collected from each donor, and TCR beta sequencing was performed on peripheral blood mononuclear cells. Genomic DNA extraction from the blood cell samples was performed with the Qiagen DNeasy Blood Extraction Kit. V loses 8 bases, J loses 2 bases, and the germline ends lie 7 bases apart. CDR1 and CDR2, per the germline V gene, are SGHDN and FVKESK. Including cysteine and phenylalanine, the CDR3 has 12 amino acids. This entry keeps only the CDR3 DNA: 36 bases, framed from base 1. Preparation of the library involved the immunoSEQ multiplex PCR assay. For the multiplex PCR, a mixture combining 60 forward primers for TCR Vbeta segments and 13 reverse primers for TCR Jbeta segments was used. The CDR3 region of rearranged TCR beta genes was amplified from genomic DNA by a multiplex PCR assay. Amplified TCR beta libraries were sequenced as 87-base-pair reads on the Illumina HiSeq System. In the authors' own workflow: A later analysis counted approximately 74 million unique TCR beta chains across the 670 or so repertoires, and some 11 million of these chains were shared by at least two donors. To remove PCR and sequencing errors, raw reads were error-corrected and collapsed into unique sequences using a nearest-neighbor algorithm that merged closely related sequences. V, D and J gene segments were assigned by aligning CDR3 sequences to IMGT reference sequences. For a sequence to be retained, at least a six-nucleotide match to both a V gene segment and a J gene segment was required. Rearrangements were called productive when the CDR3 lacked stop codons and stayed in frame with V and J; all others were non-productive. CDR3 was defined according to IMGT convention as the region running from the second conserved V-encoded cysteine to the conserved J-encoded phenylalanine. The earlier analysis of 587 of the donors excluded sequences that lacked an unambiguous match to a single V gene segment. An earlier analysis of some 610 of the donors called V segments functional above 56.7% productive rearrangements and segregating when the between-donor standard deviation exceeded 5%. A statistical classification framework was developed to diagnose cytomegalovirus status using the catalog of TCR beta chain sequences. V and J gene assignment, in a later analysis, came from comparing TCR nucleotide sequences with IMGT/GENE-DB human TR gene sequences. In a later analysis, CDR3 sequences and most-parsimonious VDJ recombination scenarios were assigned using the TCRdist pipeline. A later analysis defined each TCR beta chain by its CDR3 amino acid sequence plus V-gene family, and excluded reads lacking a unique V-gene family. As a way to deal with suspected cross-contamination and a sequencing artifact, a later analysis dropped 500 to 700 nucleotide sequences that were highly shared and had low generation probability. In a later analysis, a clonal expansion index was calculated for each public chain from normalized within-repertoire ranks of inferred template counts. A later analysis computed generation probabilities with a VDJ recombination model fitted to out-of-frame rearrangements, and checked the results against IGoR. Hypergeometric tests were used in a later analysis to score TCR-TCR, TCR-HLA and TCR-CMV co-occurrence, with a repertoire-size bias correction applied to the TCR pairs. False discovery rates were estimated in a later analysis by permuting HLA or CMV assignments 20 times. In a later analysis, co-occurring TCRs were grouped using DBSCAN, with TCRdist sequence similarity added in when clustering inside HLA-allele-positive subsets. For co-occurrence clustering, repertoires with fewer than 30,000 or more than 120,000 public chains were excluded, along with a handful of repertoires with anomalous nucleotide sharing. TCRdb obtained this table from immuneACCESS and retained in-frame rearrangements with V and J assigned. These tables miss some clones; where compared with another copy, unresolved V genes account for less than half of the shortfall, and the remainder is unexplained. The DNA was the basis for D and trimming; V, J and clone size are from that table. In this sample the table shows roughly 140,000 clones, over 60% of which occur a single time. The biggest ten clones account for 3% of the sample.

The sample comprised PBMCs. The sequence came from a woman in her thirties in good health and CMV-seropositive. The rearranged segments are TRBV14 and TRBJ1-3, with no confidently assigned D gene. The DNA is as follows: TGTGCCAGCCAGGCTCCTGGAAACACCATATATTTT. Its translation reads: CASQAPGNTIYF.